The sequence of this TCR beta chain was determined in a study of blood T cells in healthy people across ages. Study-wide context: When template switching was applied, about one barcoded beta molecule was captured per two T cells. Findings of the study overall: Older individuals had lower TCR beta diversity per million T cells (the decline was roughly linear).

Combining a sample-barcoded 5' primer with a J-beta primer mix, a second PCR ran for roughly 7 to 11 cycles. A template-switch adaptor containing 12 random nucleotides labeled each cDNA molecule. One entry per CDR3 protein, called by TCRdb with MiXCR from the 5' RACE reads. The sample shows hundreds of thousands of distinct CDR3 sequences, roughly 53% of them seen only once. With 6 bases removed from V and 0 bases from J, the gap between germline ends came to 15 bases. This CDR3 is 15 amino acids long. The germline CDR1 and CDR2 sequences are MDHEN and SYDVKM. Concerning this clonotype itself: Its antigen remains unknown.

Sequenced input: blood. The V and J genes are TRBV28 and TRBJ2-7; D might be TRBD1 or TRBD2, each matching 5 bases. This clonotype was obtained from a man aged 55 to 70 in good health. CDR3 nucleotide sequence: TGTGCCAGCAGCCCGGGACGGATGAGCTCCTACGAGCAGTACTTC. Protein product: CASSPGRMSSYEQYF.